These T cell receptor beta chains were read from a single sample in a study of a mutant IDH1 vaccine in newly diagnosed glioma. Libraries were prepared by immunoSEQ multiplex PCR; TCRdb keeps only in-frame clonotypes and omits some of them. The repertoire has over 50,000 clones, 70% to 85% of them found once; the top ten carry over 4.5%. Their antigens are not known. The source was PBMCs, collected from a glioma patient whose treatment included an IDH1 peptide vaccine. The source is a woman aged 40-49 years with glioma. Some clones in this sample may be carry-over from other donors' samples. Each CDR3 is given with its conserved first and last residue. Fields, in order: CDR3 protein, CDR3 DNA, clone size, D gene, CDR3 length, J gene, V gene. A D gene is named only where the DNA matches it firmly. Clone size is not always given. Where it is, it says once, few, many or a class for expanded clones.

CDR3 protein: CACSGLGRADQPQHF
CDR3 DNA: TGTGCCTGCAGTGGTTTGGGGAGGGCGGATCAGCCCCAGCATTTT
clone size: -
D gene: -
CDR3 length: 15
J gene: TRBJ1-5
V gene: TRBV30

CDR3 protein: CSVVRVGGNYGYTF
CDR3 DNA: TGCAGCGTTGTACGGGTGGGGGGTAACTATGGCTACACCTTC
clone size: -
D gene: -
CDR3 length: 14
J gene: TRBJ1-2
V gene: TRBV29-1

CDR3 protein: CASSLTDRAAWFF
CDR3 DNA: TGTGCCAGCAGCTTAACGGACCGGGCCGCATGGTTCTTC
clone size: -
D gene: -
CDR3 length: 13
J gene: TRBJ2-1
V gene: TRBV7-9

CDR3 protein: CASSQDPWESTEAFF
CDR3 DNA: TGTGCCAGCAGCCAAGACCCCTGGGAGAGCACTGAAGCTTTCTTT
clone size: few
D gene: -
CDR3 length: 15
J gene: TRBJ1-1
V gene: TRBV4-2

CDR3 protein: CASSLGGYGATNEKLFF
CDR3 DNA: TGTGCCAGCAGCTTAGGGGGATACGGTGCAACTAATGAAAAACTGTTTTTT
clone size: -
D gene: -
CDR3 length: 17
J gene: TRBJ1-4
V gene: TRBV7-6

CDR3 protein: CASSPTSGGYNEQFF
CDR3 DNA: TGTGCCAGCAGCCCCACTAGCGGGGGATACAATGAGCAGTTCTTC
clone size: once
D gene: TRBD2
CDR3 length: 15
J gene: TRBJ2-1
V gene: TRBV6-5

CDR3 protein: CASSDAAGRNKLFF
CDR3 DNA: TGTGCCAGCAGTGACGCGGCAGGGAGAAATAAACTGTTTTTT
clone size: -
D gene: -
CDR3 length: 14
J gene: TRBJ1-4
V gene: TRBV6-1

CDR3 protein: CASTIGRLYGYTF
CDR3 DNA: TGTGCCAGCACAATCGGACGCCTCTATGGCTACACCTTC
clone size: -
D gene: -
CDR3 length: 13
J gene: TRBJ1-2
V gene: TRBV5-8

CDR3 protein: CAISESRGNTGELFF
CDR3 DNA: TGTGCCATCAGTGAGTCGAGGGGAAACACCGGGGAGCTGTTTTTT
clone size: -
D gene: -
CDR3 length: 15
J gene: TRBJ2-2
V gene: TRBV10-3

CDR3 protein: CASNYRSNTGELFF
CDR3 DNA: TGTGCCAGCAACTACAGAAGCAACACCGGGGAGCTGTTTTTT
clone size: -
D gene: -
CDR3 length: 14
J gene: TRBJ2-2
V gene: TRBV7-9

CDR3 protein: CASSGLAGAETQYF
CDR3 DNA: TGTGCCAGTAGTGGACTAGCGGGGGCGGAGACCCAGTACTTC
clone size: -
D gene: TRBD2
CDR3 length: 14
J gene: TRBJ2-5
V gene: TRBV19

CDR3 protein: CASSSGQGHEKLFF
CDR3 DNA: TGTGCCAGCAGCTCCGGACAGGGGCATGAAAAACTGTTTTTT
clone size: -
D gene: TRBD1
CDR3 length: 14
J gene: TRBJ1-4
V gene: TRBV7-8

CDR3 protein: CASSLDLGGDYNEQFF
CDR3 DNA: TGTGCCAGCAGTTTAGACCTCGGGGGTGACTACAATGAGCAGTTCTTC
clone size: -
D gene: -
CDR3 length: 16
J gene: TRBJ2-1
V gene: TRBV27

CDR3 protein: CASSPNTLMMNTEAFF
CDR3 DNA: TGTGCCAGCAGCCCAAATACTTTAATGATGAACACTGAAGCTTTCTTT
clone size: few
D gene: -
CDR3 length: 16
J gene: TRBJ1-1
V gene: TRBV7-9

CDR3 protein: CSVVKGMNTEAFF
CDR3 DNA: TGCAGCGTTGTTAAGGGAATGAACACTGAAGCTTTCTTT
clone size: -
D gene: -
CDR3 length: 13
J gene: TRBJ1-1
V gene: TRBV29-1

CDR3 protein: CASSLAGGGETQYF
CDR3 DNA: TGTGCCAGCAGCTTGGCAGGGGGCGGGGAGACCCAGTACTTC
clone size: -
D gene: TRBD1
CDR3 length: 14
J gene: TRBJ2-5
V gene: TRBV5-4

CDR3 protein: CASSPGDREGSNQPQHF
CDR3 DNA: TGTGCTAGCAGCCCTGGGGACAGGGAAGGAAGCAATCAGCCCCAGCATTTT
clone size: few
D gene: TRBD1
CDR3 length: 17
J gene: TRBJ1-5
V gene: TRBV7-7

CDR3 protein: CASRGTAYFEKLFF
CDR3 DNA: TGTGCCAGTAGGGGGACAGCATACTTTGAAAAACTGTTTTTT
clone size: -
D gene: TRBD1
CDR3 length: 14
J gene: TRBJ1-4
V gene: TRBV19

CDR3 protein: CAWTRDVASYEQYF
CDR3 DNA: TGTGCCTGGACCAGGGATGTTGCCTCCTACGAGCAGTACTTC
clone size: -
D gene: -
CDR3 length: 14
J gene: TRBJ2-7
V gene: TRBV30

CDR3 protein: CASSMRGRYTGELFF
CDR3 DNA: TGTGCCAGCAGCATGCGGGGCAGGTATACCGGGGAGCTGTTTTTT
clone size: -
D gene: -
CDR3 length: 15
J gene: TRBJ2-2
V gene: TRBV27

CDR3 protein: CASSPDGFYGYTF
CDR3 DNA: TGTGCCAGCAGCCCCGACGGTTTCTATGGCTACACCTTC
clone size: -
D gene: -
CDR3 length: 13
J gene: TRBJ1-2
V gene: TRBV9

CDR3 protein: CASSYSIEADTQYF
CDR3 DNA: TGTGCCAGCAGTTACTCAATAGAGGCAGATACGCAGTATTTT
clone size: -
D gene: -
CDR3 length: 14
J gene: TRBJ2-3
V gene: TRBV6-5

CDR3 protein: CAIRETGANYGYTF
CDR3 DNA: TGTGCCATCAGAGAGACAGGCGCTAACTATGGCTACACCTTC
clone size: -
D gene: -
CDR3 length: 14
J gene: TRBJ1-2
V gene: TRBV10-3

CDR3 protein: CAISLLRGGEAFF
CDR3 DNA: TGTGCCATCAGCCTCCTCCGAGGCGGTGAAGCTTTCTTT
clone size: few
D gene: -
CDR3 length: 13
J gene: TRBJ1-1
V gene: TRBV10-3

CDR3 protein: CASSFKLAGGADTQYF
CDR3 DNA: TGTGCCAGCAGCTTCAAACTAGCGGGGGGGGCAGATACGCAGTATTTT
clone size: -
D gene: TRBD2
CDR3 length: 16
J gene: TRBJ2-3
V gene: TRBV11-2

CDR3 protein: CAISGPGRGNDYGYTF
CDR3 DNA: TGTGCCATCAGTGGCCCAGGCAGGGGGAACGACTATGGCTACACCTTC
clone size: once
D gene: TRBD1
CDR3 length: 16
J gene: TRBJ1-2
V gene: TRBV10-3

CDR3 protein: CASSIWDSYEQYF
CDR3 DNA: TGTGCCAGTAGTATATGGGACAGTTACGAGCAGTACTTC
clone size: -
D gene: TRBD1
CDR3 length: 13
J gene: TRBJ2-7
V gene: TRBV19

CDR3 protein: CASSEALTSGIQYF
CDR3 DNA: TGTGCCAGCAGTGAAGCGCTAACCTCGGGCATTCAGTACTTC
clone size: -
D gene: -
CDR3 length: 14
J gene: TRBJ2-4
V gene: TRBV2

CDR3 protein: CASSQEEARGGEKLFF
CDR3 DNA: TGCGCCAGCAGCCAAGAGGAGGCCAGGGGTGGTGAAAAACTGTTTTTT
clone size: few
D gene: -
CDR3 length: 16
J gene: TRBJ1-4
V gene: TRBV4-1

CDR3 protein: CASSLDSGSPYGYTF
CDR3 DNA: TGTGCCAGCAGCTTGGACAGCGGTTCGCCCTATGGCTACACCTTC
clone size: once
D gene: -
CDR3 length: 15
J gene: TRBJ1-2
V gene: TRBV5-4

CDR3 protein: CAWSSWGQARSGNTIYF
CDR3 DNA: TGTGCCTGGAGTTCCTGGGGACAGGCGCGCTCTGGAAACACCATATATTTT
clone size: few
D gene: TRBD1
CDR3 length: 17
J gene: TRBJ1-3
V gene: TRBV30